The next 32 T cell receptor beta chains were all read from a single sample in a study of vaccination and CD4 T cells after COVID-19. Time point given: late sampling 161 to 241 days after vaccination in three convalescent patients. The treatment: approximately 11-day PBMC culture with coronavirus spike peptide pools or control peptides (ViraFEST assay). Their antigens remain unidentified. Researchers used the Oncomine TCR Beta short-read assay to sequence DNA from cultured CD4+ T cells. TCRdb redid the calling of the PCR reads with MiXCR, one entry per CDR3 protein. The data contain 16,000 or so distinct CDR3 sequences, approximately 50% of them seen just once; the ten biggest clones take up approximately 15%. This specimen was CD4+ T cells from blood, cultured in vitro, taken about 7 months after SARS-CoV-2 vaccination. These receptor sequences come from a human donor who had recovered from COVID-19.

This clonotype was picked up a small number of times. The chain has TRBV20-1 and TRBJ1-5; 8 bases map to TRBD1. The CDR3 is 15 residues long. The J segment lost 5 bases and the V segment lost 0 bases, leaving 6 bases of the junction unmatched. The V gene's germline CDR1 is DFQATT and CDR2 SNEGSKA (reference sequence). The CDR3 protein is CSARDDRGGHQPQHF. CDR3 nucleotide sequence: TGCAGTGCTAGAGATGACAGGGGTGGTCATCAGCCCCAGCATTTT.

CDR3 region: CASSYRDEQYF. CDR3 sequence (DNA): TGTGCCAGCTCCTACAGGGACGAGCAGTACTTC. The chain recombines TRBV12-3 or TRBV12-4 with TRBJ2-7; D might be TRBD1 (6 bases). Trimming took 8 bases from V and 5 from J, leaving 10 bases between them. The CDR3 is made up of 11 amino acids.

This clonotype was detected only a few times. This may be a read error: a much more frequent sequence differs by one nucleotide. This rearrangement joins TRBV5-4 to TRBJ2-5; 8 positions match TRBD2. The J segment lost 4 bases and the V segment lost 4 bases, leaving 6 bases of the junction unmatched. The germline CDR1 and CDR2 sequences are SGHNT and YYREEE (reference sequence). The CDR3 is made up of 14 amino acids. The CDR3 protein is CASSRGGPRETQYF. CDR3 bases: TGTGCCAGCAGCCGGGGGGGGCCCCGAGAGACCCAGTACTTC.

The V and J genes are TRBV27 and TRBJ2-3; no definite D call. CDR1 and CDR2 (germline): MNHEY, SMNVEV (reference sequence). The V end lost 2 bases, the J end lost 8 bases, and 8 bases lay between the germline ends. This CDR3 contains 12 residues. The CDR3 region has the DNA TGTGCCAGCAGTTTAGTTCGAGGTACGCAGTATTTT. Protein sequence: CASSLVRGTQYF.

The chain combines TRBV27 with TRBJ1-2; 8 nucleotides match TRBD1. CDR3 size: 17 residues. The germline CDR1 and CDR2 sequences are MNHEY and SMNVEV (reference sequence). After removal of 4 bases from V and 3 bases from J, the junction contained 13 bases not matched to a gene. CDR3 in amino acids: CASSSETGTGGHYGYTF. CDR3 coding DNA: TGTGCCAGCAGTTCCGAAACCGGGACAGGAGGTCACTATGGCTACACCTTC.

The chain couples TRBV6-4 to TRBJ2-1; 9 nucleotides match TRBD1. Trimming took 3 bases from V and 10 from J; bases not matched to a gene: 10. The CDR3 sequence is 15 residues long. Germline V gene data show CDR1 as MRHNA and CDR2 as SNTAGT. The CDR3 nucleotides read TGTGCCAGCAGTGAGCGGGACAGGGTCAAATTCGAGCAGTTCTTC. It yields the protein CASSERDRVKFEQFF.

A single count supports this clonotype. CDR3 nucleotides: TGTGCCAGCAGTCCTCGAGACAGGTATAACTATGGCTACACCTTC. Translation gives CASSPRDRYNYGYTF. The gene calls are TRBV28 and TRBJ1-2; tentatively, D is TRBD1 (6 bases). This CDR3 is 15 amino acids long. Trimming removed 5 bases at V and 1 base at J, with 14 bases between. Looked up from germline, CDR1 is MDHEN and CDR2 is SYDVKM.

This chain uses TRBV20-1 with TRBJ1-2, with 7 positions matching TRBD1. Germline values: CDR1 DFQATT, CDR2 SNEGSKA (reference sequence). The CDR3 is 12 residues long. V lost 5 bases and J lost 8; bases outside the gene matches: 8. CDR3 region: CSAPDRVYGYTF. The CDR3 DNA sequence: TGCAGTGCTCCAGACAGGGTGTACGGCTACACCTTC.

This chain connects TRBV27 to TRBJ2-7; D may match TRBD1 or TRBD2 (5 bases each). This CDR3 region has 14 residues. Germline-derived CDR1 and CDR2 are MNHEY and SMNVEV (reference sequence). V dropped 6 bases and J dropped 2 bases, with 14 bases sitting between them. CDR3 region: CASSPRDRAYEQYF. In nucleotides, the CDR3 is TGTGCCAGCAGCCCCCGGGACCGAGCCTACGAGCAGTACTTC.

V gene TRBV7-9 combines with J gene TRBJ2-7; D could derive from TRBD1 or TRBD2 (5 bases each). CDR1 and CDR2 from the germline V gene are SEHNR and FQNEAQ (reference sequence). Trimming removed 6 bases from V and 7 bases from J, with 22 bases in between. The CDR3 is 15 residues long. CDR3 bases: TGTGCCAGCAGTGCCCGAGGGACCGCCCGTACGGAGCAGTACTTC. Protein: CASSARGTARTEQYF.

This clonotype showed up just a few times. The chain has TRBV20-1 and TRBJ2-5; 14 positions match TRBD2. In germline, CDR1 is DFQATT, CDR2 SNEGSKA (reference sequence). V lost 3 bases to trimming and J lost 1 base; unmatched junction nucleotides: 13. The length of the CDR3 is 19 residues. The DNA of the CDR3 is TGCAGTGCTAGGGTGGGACTAGCGGGGGACCAGCAGATCCAAGAGACCCAGTACTTC. Translation gives CSARVGLAGDQQIQETQYF.

In this sample, this clonotype turned up a few times. The V gene is TRBV21-1, the J gene TRBJ1-5; the table's D call of TRBD1 was not tested on the DNA. TRBV21-1 is annotated as a pseudogene. The CDR3 length is 16 residues. The CDR3 region has the DNA TGTGCCAGCGCCAATACTCAGGGGGGATGCAATCAGCCCCAGCATTTT. This encodes CASANTQGGCNQPQHF.

On this clonotype: No conserved phenylalanine or tryptophan is present at the end of the CDR3, so a read error is the likely explanation. The rearrangement uses TRBV20-1 and TRBJ1-1; D is perhaps TRBD1 (6 bases). The CDR3 has 15 residues. CDR1 is DFQATT, CDR2 SNEGSKA, per germline (reference sequence). V was trimmed by 0 bases and J by 4 bases, leaving 15 bases between them. Written as DNA, the CDR3 is TGCAGTGCTAGAGATCCCCGTAAACAGGGCACTGAAGCTTTCCTT. Protein sequence: CSARDPRKQGTEAFL.

The chain recombines TRBV27 with TRBJ2-7, with D tentatively TRBD1 or TRBD2 (5 bases each). This CDR3 spans 16 amino acids. V lost 3 bases, J lost 9 bases, and 24 bases lay in between. The germline gives CDR1 MNHEY, CDR2 SMNVEV (reference sequence). Written as DNA, the CDR3 is TGTGCCAGCAGTTTTTTCGGGGCTAGACCCCCTATTGCGCAGTACTTC. Translated: CASSFFGARPPIAQYF.

J is TRBJ2-5 and V is TRBV11-3; D remains ambiguous. The V and J ends lost 5 bases and 5 bases respectively, with 9 bases between them. The CDR3 is 12 amino acids. Per the germline V gene, CDR1 is SGHNT and CDR2 is YENEEA. CDR3 bases: TGTGCCAGCAGCCCAATTGGGGAGACCCAGTACTTC. Protein: CASSPIGETQYF.

The J gene is TRBJ1-6, the V gene TRBV20-1, with 10 bases matching TRBD1. The CDR3 runs to 16 residues. J was trimmed by 10 bases and V by 1 base; bases with no gene match: 10. Germline CDR1 DFQATT, CDR2 SNEGSKA (reference sequence). The CDR3 DNA reads TGCAGTGCTAGAGGGGCCGGGACAGGGGAGAGCTCACCCCTCCACTTT. This sequence encodes CSARGAGTGESSPLHF.

The chain recombines TRBV5-6 with TRBJ2-5; D unresolved. From germline, CDR1 is SGHDT and CDR2 YYEEEE. This CDR3 spans 12 amino acids. Trimming took 4 bases from V and 5 from J, leaving 9 bases between them. CDR3 DNA: TGTGCCAGCAGCCCCTTTGGGGAGACCCAGTACTTC. Translated, it gives CASSPFGETQYF.

This rearrangement joins TRBV19 to TRBJ1-1, with 7 bases aligning to TRBD1. V lost 7 bases, J lost 0 bases, and 8 bases stayed unmatched. Germline loops: CDR1 LNHDA, CDR2 SQIVND (reference sequence). The CDR3 is 15 residues long. The CDR3 nucleotides are TGTGCCAGTACGTTAGGGGGCGCAATGAACACTGAAGCTTTCTTT. Translated: CASTLGGAMNTEAFF.

The rearrangement uses TRBV6-1 and TRBJ1-5; perhaps TRBD1 as D (6 bases). The germline V gene has CDR1 MNHNS and CDR2 SASEGT. CDR3 size: 14 residues. Trimming cost V 1 base and J 9 bases, with 13 bases left between them. In DNA, the CDR3 is TGTGCCAGCAGTGAAGGGACAGTGGGTCGGCCCCAGCATTTT. Translated, it gives CASSEGTVGRPQHF.

This clonotype has more than one count but fewer than ten. The CDR3 sequence: CASSLVGGSEQYF. CDR3 sequence (DNA): TGTGCCAGCAGCTTAGTCGGAGGGAGTGAGCAGTACTTC. V usage is TRBV7-9 and J usage is TRBJ2-7; the D gene is possibly TRBD2 (6 bases). The ends were cut back, 1 base at V and 7 bases at J, with 11 bases in the middle. CDR1 and CDR2 (germline): SEHNR, FQNEAQ (reference sequence). The CDR3 has 13 residues.

This clonotype occurred a few times. V and J are TRBV20-1 and TRBJ2-1; 12 bases fit TRBD2. J gave up 0 bases and V 6 bases, and 9 bases lay outside the gene matches. The CDR3 covers 17 residues. CDR1 and CDR2 (germline): DFQATT, SNEGSKA (reference sequence). CDR3 residues: CSAPGLAGRGSYNEQFF. CDR3 DNA: TGCAGTGCCCCTGGACTAGCGGGACGCGGCTCCTACAATGAGCAGTTCTTC.

V usage is TRBV19 and J usage is TRBJ2-2; 7 nucleotides align to TRBD1. This CDR3 comprises 15 residues. V shed 6 bases and J 4 bases; nucleotides not matched to a gene: 8. Looked up from germline, CDR1 is LNHDA and CDR2 is SQIVND (reference sequence). The CDR3, as DNA: TGTGCCAGTAGAAACGACAGGGATAGCACCGGGGAGCTGTTTTTT. Its protein is CASRNDRDSTGELFF.

The V and J genes are TRBV6-1 and TRBJ2-1, with D tentatively TRBD2 (5 bases). V lost 5 bases to trimming and J lost 8 bases, with 10 bases between them. Germline CDR1 is MNHNS and CDR2 is SASEGT. This CDR3 is 12 amino acids long. In nucleotides, the CDR3 is TGTGCCAGCAGTATAACGGGGTATGAGCAGTTCTTC. Translating it yields CASSITGYEQFF.

V usage is TRBV7-2 and J usage is TRBJ2-7; 9 bases align to TRBD1. The germline V gene has CDR1 SGHTA and CDR2 FQGNSA. The CDR3 is 17 residues long. V was pared by 4 bases and J by 2 bases, with 12 bases of the junction left unmatched. Here the CDR3 DNA reads TGTGCCAGCAGCTCCTTGCTGCCGGGACAGGGAACCTACGAGCAGTACTTC. Translating it yields CASSSLLPGQGTYEQYF.

The chain links TRBV7-2 to TRBJ1-2, with D perhaps TRBD1 (6 bases). The CDR3 contains 15 residues. Germline V gene lookup returns CDR1 SGHTA and CDR2 FQGNSA. Trimming took 5 bases from V and 7 from J, leaving 20 bases between them. The CDR3 sequence is CASSAQGQFSAGYTF. In DNA form, the CDR3 reads TGTGCCAGCAGCGCACAGGGCCAATTTTCGGCTGGCTACACCTTC.

The J gene is TRBJ2-1, the V gene TRBV7-8; 11 nucleotides match TRBD2. Per germline, CDR1 SGHVS and CDR2 FQNEAQ. The CDR3 spans 15 residues. With 5 bases clipped from V and 8 bases from J, the junction kept 8 bases outside the gene matches. The CDR3 nucleotides read TGTGCCAGCAGCCTTAGACTAGCGGGAAACGATGAGCAGTTCTTC. This translates into CASSLRLAGNDEQFF.

DNA of the CDR3: TGCAGTGCCCCAAGGGGGGGATCTAGCACAGATACGCAGTATTTT. This codes for CSAPRGGSSTDTQYF. The V and J genes are TRBV20-1 and TRBJ2-3, with a tentative D call TRBD2 (7 bases). Germline V gene sequence: CDR1 DFQATT, CDR2 SNEGSKA (reference sequence). With 6 bases removed from V and 0 bases from J, the gap between germline ends came to 16 bases. This CDR3 region has 15 residues.

On this clonotype itself: The junction and the germline gene differ at one end; a read error may be behind it. The rearrangement links TRBV7-9 to TRBJ2-7; the match to TRBD2 covers 8 bases. The germline V gene has CDR1 SEHNR and CDR2 FQNEAQ (reference sequence). This CDR3 region has 13 residues. The CDR3 loop reads CTSSARGGGRSYF. In nucleotides, the CDR3 is TGTACCAGCAGTGCTCGGGGGGGCGGGAGGAGTTACTTC.

The genes are TRBV19 and TRBJ2-1; 12 positions agree with TRBD2. This CDR3 contains 19 residues. Germline CDR1 reads LNHDA; CDR2 reads SQIVND (reference sequence). Trimming removed 6 bases from V and 0 bases from J; junction bases left unmatched: 12. CDR3 nucleotide sequence: TGTGCCAGTAGATGGTCGACTAGCGGGAGCCCTAGCTCCTACAATGAGCAGTTCTTC. It translates to CASRWSTSGSPSSYNEQFF.

The rearrangement links TRBV7-9 to TRBJ2-7; 8 bases agree with TRBD1. This CDR3 is 15 amino acids long. V shed 5 bases and J 5 bases; nucleotides not matched to a gene: 11. Germline CDR1 is SEHNR and CDR2 is FQNEAQ (reference sequence). The CDR3 DNA reads as TGTGCCAGCAGCGCCCGACAGGGGCAGGACAACGAGCAGTACTTC. Its protein is CASSARQGQDNEQYF.

A few counts support this clonotype. V usage is TRBV18 and J usage is TRBJ1-5, with D unclear. V was cut by 6 bases and J by 2 bases, with 14 bases left in between. The germline V gene has CDR1 KGHSH and CDR2 LQKENI. This CDR3 has 15 amino acids. CDR3: CASSQRGQGNQPQHF. CDR3 nucleotides: TGTGCCAGCTCCCAGCGGGGTCAGGGCAATCAGCCCCAGCATTTT. The full variable domain, completed using reference TRBV18 and TRBJ1-5, is NAGVMQNPRHLVRRRGQEARLRCSPMKGHSHVYWYRQLPEEGLKFMVYLQKENIIDESGMPKERFSAEFPKEGPSILRIQQVVRGDSAAYFCASSQRGQGNQPQHFGDGTRLSIL.

This clonotype was seen more than once but under ten times. This chain joins TRBV5-1 and TRBJ1-6; 8 positions agree with TRBD1. J lost 7 bases, V lost 0 bases, and 9 bases had no gene match. The CDR3 loop spans 17 amino acids. Germline V gene data show CDR1 as SGHRS and CDR2 as YFSETQ. The CDR3 loop is CASSLGPTQGGNSPLHF. Here the CDR3 DNA reads TGCGCCAGCAGCTTGGGCCCAACACAGGGGGGAAATTCACCCCTCCACTTT.